One sample yielded the 27 T cell receptor beta chains listed below, sequenced in a study of blood T cells in healthy people across ages. A sample-barcoded 5' primer and a J-beta primer mix were used in a second PCR of about 6 to 11 cycles. TCRdb processed the 5' RACE reads anew with MiXCR; each CDR3 protein has one entry. The profile shows 1.4 million to 1.5 million distinct CDR3 sequences, about 40% of them singletons. The specimen sequenced was blood. The receptors derive from a woman between 18 and 29 years old in good health.

The chain has TRBV12-3 or TRBV12-4 and TRBJ1-4; weak D call: TRBD1 (6 bases). This CDR3 has 14 amino acids. V lost 3 bases to trimming and J lost 6 bases, with 11 bases between them. CDR3 loop: CASSFRGADEKLFF. The DNA for the CDR3 is TGTGCCAGCAGTTTCCGGGGGGCGGATGAAAAACTGTTTTTT.

The V and J genes are TRBV20-1 and TRBJ2-4, with 7 bases fitting TRBD1. There are 15 residues in the CDR3. Germline V gene sequence: CDR1 DFQATT, CDR2 SNEGSKA (reference sequence). V trimming: 2 bases; J trimming: 0 bases; junction bases outside the gene matches: 4. The CDR3 sequence is CSARIGQVAKNIQYF. The CDR3 coding sequence is TGCAGTGCTAGAATCGGACAGGTAGCCAAAAACATTCAGTACTTC.

The rearrangement joins TRBV5-6 to TRBJ1-2; D gene uncertain. Germline V gene data show CDR1 as SGHDT and CDR2 as YYEEEE. V was pared by 6 bases and J by 4 bases, with 10 bases between. This CDR3 comprises 12 residues. The CDR3 bases are TGTGCCAGCAAATCGGGGTTCTATGGCTACACCTTC. Translated: CASKSGFYGYTF.

The chain carries TRBV27 and TRBJ2-4, with no clear D. V was cut by 6 bases and J by 3 bases, with 9 bases left in between. CDR1 is MNHEY, CDR2 SMNVEV, per germline (reference sequence). This CDR3 contains 13 residues. DNA for the CDR3: TGTGCCAGCAGCCCATACGGCAAAAACATTCAGTACTTC. This gives the protein CASSPYGKNIQYF.

The chain joins TRBV29-1 to TRBJ2-2; TRBD2 might be the D (5 bases). CDR1 is SQVTM and CDR2 is ANQGSEA in the germline V gene. V lost 4 bases and J lost 4, with 16 bases in between. This CDR3 comprises 15 residues. The CDR3 sequence is CSVARGSAPTGELFF. The CDR3 DNA is TGCAGCGTTGCTCGTGGTAGCGCCCCCACCGGGGAGCTGTTTTTT.

J is TRBJ2-3 and V is TRBV6-5; 8 nucleotides line up with TRBD2. Germline CDR1 and CDR2: MNHEY and SVGAGI. The CDR3 spans 16 residues. Unmatched junction bases numbered 3, after V lost 1 base and J lost 0 bases. Written as DNA, the CDR3 is TGTGCCAGCAGTTACTTCGGGGGGGCAAGCACAGATACGCAGTATTTT. It is translated as CASSYFGGASTDTQYF.

This chain uses TRBV20-1 with TRBJ2-3, with TRBD2 matching 14 bases. This CDR3 contains 18 residues. J lost 4 bases, V lost 0 bases, and 9 bases had no gene match. In germline, CDR1 is DFQATT, CDR2 SNEGSKA (reference sequence). The CDR3, as DNA: TGCAGTGCTAGAGATCCCCGGACTAGCGGGGGGCTACCAGATACGCAGTATTTT. Its translation: CSARDPRTSGGLPDTQYF.

The J gene is TRBJ1-2, the V gene TRBV9, with 7 bases lining up with TRBD1. The CDR3 spans 15 residues. The germline V gene has CDR1 SGDLS and CDR2 YYNGEE. The junction had 12 bases not matched to a gene; V was cut back by 6 bases and J by 4 bases. DNA for the CDR3: TGTGCCAGCACCGATTCAGGGGGTGCAATCTATGGCTACACCTTC. Its translation is CASTDSGGAIYGYTF.

The chain recombines TRBV6-5 with TRBJ1-2, with 7 positions matching TRBD1. The CDR3 has 14 residues. The V segment lost 6 bases and the J segment 8 bases; nucleotides outside the gene matches: 12. Germline values: CDR1 MNHEY, CDR2 SVGAGI. DNA for the CDR3: TGTGCCAGCAGAAGGGACAGCACCACCGAAGGCTACACCTTC. Amino acid sequence: CASRRDSTTEGYTF.

This clonotype has more than one count but fewer than ten. The chain links TRBV6-5 to TRBJ1-1, with D perhaps matching TRBD1 (5 bases). This CDR3 comprises 17 residues. Per the germline V gene, CDR1 is MNHEY and CDR2 is SVGAGI. Trimming took 6 bases from V and 6 from J, leaving 26 bases between them. The CDR3 sequence is CASRYKTGTPLYAEAFF. CDR3 DNA sequence: TGTGCCAGCAGGTATAAGACCGGGACCCCATTGTACGCTGAAGCTTTCTTT.

This clonotype was counted between two and nine times. This rearrangement joins TRBV4-1 to TRBJ1-5; D unclear. This CDR3 is 12 amino acids long. V shed 1 base and J shed 7 bases, with 5 bases lying between them. Germline CDR1 is MGHRA and CDR2 is YSYEKL. For the CDR3, the DNA is TGCGCCAGCAGCCAAGGTGAACAGCCCCAGCATTTT. This gives the protein CASSQGEQPQHF.

The genes are TRBV5-6 and TRBJ2-1, with no clear D. This CDR3 comprises 12 residues. CDR1 and CDR2 from the germline V gene are SGHDT and YYEEEE. The V end lost 0 bases, the J end lost 10 bases, and 8 bases lay between the germline ends. The CDR3 region has the DNA TGTGCCAGCAGCTTGGAGCCCTACGAGCAGTTCTTC. As protein: CASSLEPYEQFF.

This rearrangement joins TRBV4-1 to TRBJ2-4; 11 bases fit TRBD2. The ends lost 1 base at V and 13 bases at J; junction bases unmatched: 15. This CDR3 comprises 17 residues. CDR1 and CDR2 (germline): MGHRA, YSYEKL. The DNA for the CDR3 is TGCGCCAGCAGCCAAGTAATATCCGGGACTAGCGGTCCAGAGCAGTACTTC. This encodes CASSQVISGTSGPEQYF.

The chain couples TRBV7-2 to TRBJ2-3, with D unclear. Germline V gives CDR1 SGHTA, CDR2 FQGNSA. V was clipped by 5 bases and J by 2 bases, with 14 bases between them. The CDR3 consists of 15 residues. CDR3 bases: TGTGCCAGCAGCATTCCCCGACCCACCACAGATACGCAGTATTTT. Translated: CASSIPRPTTDTQYF.

The chain combines TRBV6-5 with TRBJ2-5; 10 nucleotides match TRBD2. This CDR3 is built from 16 residues. Looked up from germline, CDR1 is MNHEY and CDR2 is SVGAGI. The trim removed 4 bases at V and 0 bases at J, leaving 5 bases unmatched. This CDR3 is CASSFSGGPYQETQYF. CDR3 DNA: TGTGCCAGCAGTTTTAGCGGGGGGCCGTACCAAGAGACCCAGTACTTC.

The rearrangement links TRBV24-1 to TRBJ2-1, with a weak D call TRBD2 (6 bases). The V end lost 4 bases, the J end lost 2 bases, and 32 bases lay between the germline ends. The CDR3 has 22 residues. Germline CDR1 and CDR2: KGHDR and SFDVKD. In DNA, the CDR3 is TGTGCCACCAGTGACCCGACCCCCACGGGGGAAGAAAGGATTTTTACCTACAATGAGCAGTTCTTC. Protein product: CATSDPTPTGEERIFTYNEQFF.

This chain joins TRBV2 and TRBJ2-2; TRBD1 or TRBD2 may be the D gene (5 bases each). From germline, CDR1 is SNHLY and CDR2 FYNNEI. This CDR3 contains 14 residues. Between the trimmed V and J ends, which lost 6 bases and 2 bases, there was a span of 10 bases. In DNA, the CDR3 is TGTGCCAGCAGAAGAGGGGAAAACACCGGGGAGCTGTTTTTT. It specifies CASRRGENTGELFF.

This chain joins TRBV2 and TRBJ1-5; D may be TRBD1 (6 bases). The germline CDR1 and CDR2 sequences are SNHLY and FYNNEI. The CDR3 totals 14 residues. V lost 7 bases and J 4 bases, leaving 14 bases between the germline ends. CDR3 protein: CASNLQGRNQPQHF. CDR3 sequence (DNA): TGTGCCAGCAACCTACAGGGTCGAAATCAGCCCCAGCATTTT. Complete variable domain (other parts from reference TRBV2 and TRBJ1-5): EPEVTQTPSHQVTQMGQEVILRCVPISNHLYFYWYRQILGQKVEFLVSFYNNEISEKSEIFDDQFSVERPDGSNFTLKIRSTKLEDSAMYFCASNLQGRNQPQHFGDGTRLSIL.

The J gene is TRBJ2-7, the V gene TRBV12-3 or TRBV12-4, with D possibly being TRBD1 or TRBD2 (5 bases each). The CDR3 is 15 amino acids. Between the trimmed V and J ends, which lost 6 bases and 0 bases, there was a span of 15 bases. CDR3 DNA: TGTGCCAGCAGCCCCTGGGGGAAAAGCTCCTACGAGCAGTACTTC. Translating gives CASSPWGKSSYEQYF.

The gene calls are TRBV12-3 or TRBV12-4 and TRBJ1-1; perhaps TRBD1 as D (5 bases). V lost 4 bases to trimming and J lost 3 bases, with 9 bases between them. The CDR3 is 13 residues long. CDR3 DNA sequence: TGTGCCAGCAGTTGGGGCAGATACACTGAAGCTTTCTTT. Amino acid sequence: CASSWGRYTEAFF.

The rearrangement joins TRBV21-1 to TRBJ1-2; the table's TRBD1 call for D was not verified on the DNA. TRBV21-1 is marked as a pseudogene. The CDR3 is made up of 14 amino acids. DNA for the CDR3: TGTGCCAGCAGCAAAGCCGGGACAGGGAATGGCTACACCTTC. Its translation is CASSKAGTGNGYTF.

V is TRBV6-5 and J is TRBJ2-7; D is perhaps TRBD1 (5 bases). CDR3 size: 15 residues. V was trimmed by 0 bases and J by 1 base, leaving 10 bases between them. The germline V gene encodes CDR1 MNHEY and CDR2 SVGAGI. CDR3 protein: CASSYSAQASYEQYF. The CDR3 nucleotides read TGTGCCAGCAGTTACTCAGCACAGGCTTCCTACGAGCAGTACTTC.

This sequence joins TRBV15 and TRBJ2-5, with 12 bases aligning to TRBD2. The J call may be faulty, since TRBJ2-4 better matches the DNA end. CDR1 and CDR2 from the germline V gene are LNHNV and YYDKDF (reference sequence). The length of the CDR3 is 23 residues. DNA for the CDR3: TGTGCCACCAGCAGAGAGGGCGGACAGACTAGCGGGAGTGATACTGTGACCAAAAACATTCAGTACTTC. Its translation is CATSREGGQTSGSDTVTKNIQYF.

CDR3 sequence: CSARGGSSLREQYF. CDR3 nucleotide sequence: TGCAGTGCTAGGGGTGGTTCGTCCCTACGCGAGCAGTACTTC. The genes are TRBV20-1 and TRBJ2-7; unclear D gene. This CDR3 comprises 14 residues. V was trimmed by 3 bases and J by 6 bases, leaving 18 bases between them. Germline V CDR1 and CDR2: DFQATT, SNEGSKA (reference sequence).

This clonotype was found once. The chain is built from TRBV28 and TRBJ2-7; a weak D match, TRBD2 (5 bases). CDR3 size: 13 residues. Germline CDR1 is MDHEN and CDR2 is SYDVKM. V lost 5 bases and J 7 bases, leaving 15 bases between the germline ends. CDR3 protein: CASSPTRGREQYF. The CDR3 DNA is TGTGCCAGCAGTCCCACGCGAGGGCGGGAGCAGTACTTC.

Regarding this clonotype: This may arise from a read error, as a much more abundant clone is one base away. The rearrangement joins TRBV20-1 to TRBJ2-1; D is tentatively TRBD1 or TRBD2 (5 bases each). Germline V gene lookup returns CDR1 DFQATT and CDR2 SNEGSKA (reference sequence). The CDR3 consists of 16 residues. CDR3 sequence (DNA): TGCAGTCCTAGAGATGCCGGGACCGAGTCCTACAATGAGCAGTTCTTC. Amino acid sequence: CSPRDAGTESYNEQFF.

This clonotype was counted between two and nine times. The rearrangement links TRBV6-5 to TRBJ1-4, with TRBD1 as a possible D gene (5 bases). Per germline, CDR1 MNHEY and CDR2 SVGAGI. V was trimmed by 2 bases and J by 7 bases, leaving 26 bases between them. The CDR3 contains 19 residues. The CDR3 coding sequence is TGTGCCAGCAGTTACGGAGGAGGGACTAGCGGTTTTCGCGGTGAAAAACTGTTTTTT. Its protein is CASSYGGGTSGFRGEKLFF.